These 5 T cell receptor beta chains were all obtained from the same sample, sequenced in a study of graft-versus-host responses after intestinal transplantation. Method: immunoSEQ multiplex PCR; TCRdb's copy keeps in-frame clones and lacks some. The sample lists roughly 97,000 clones; about nine tenths were seen once. These receptors' antigens are unknown. The sample here was unstimulated CD4+ T cells sorted from spleen or lymph node cells, taken before transplant. The receptor set was obtained from a human donor who was the organ donor for an intestinal transplant.

This chain joins TRBV7-2 and TRBJ1-5; D remains unclear. V lost 1 base, J lost 5 bases, and 9 bases lay in between. The CDR3 totals 14 residues. Germline CDR1 and CDR2: SGHTA and FQGNSA. In DNA form, the CDR3 reads TGTGCCAGCAGCTTAGGGCCCGGGGATCAGCCCCAGCATTTT. Its translation is CASSLGPGDQPQHF.

The CDR3 spells CASSLAGTGASGYTF. DNA of the CDR3: TGTGCCAGCAGCTTAGCCGGGACAGGGGCCTCTGGCTACACCTTC. The rearrangement uses TRBV7-9 and TRBJ1-2; 10 bases are a match to TRBD1. Germline loops: CDR1 SEHNR, CDR2 FQNEAQ (reference sequence). There are 15 residues in the CDR3. V shed 0 bases and J 7 bases; nucleotides not matched to a gene: 5.

This sequence joins TRBV5-8 and TRBJ1-2, with TRBD1 identical over 9 bases. Trimming removed 1 base from V and 7 bases from J; junction bases left unmatched: 11. The CDR3 extends over 16 amino acids. Germline V CDR1 and CDR2: SGHTS, YDEGEE. The CDR3 reads CASSLIAGQGLGGYTF. CDR3 nucleotide sequence: TGTGCCAGCAGCTTGATTGCGGGACAGGGCCTTGGTGGCTACACCTTC.

The rearrangement uses TRBV19 and TRBJ2-1, with no clear D. The CDR3 contains 12 residues. Germline V gene lookup returns CDR1 LNHDA and CDR2 SQIVND (reference sequence). The V gene lost 5 bases and the J gene lost 10 bases, with 12 bases spanning the gap. CDR3 protein: CASSPRLAEQFF. The CDR3 DNA reads TGTGCCAGTAGTCCCAGACTTGCGGAGCAGTTCTTC.

This chain joins TRBV7-9 and TRBJ1-2; 8 bases fit TRBD1. V shed 0 bases and J 7 bases; nucleotides not matched to a gene: 7. CDR3 length: 15 residues. Germline V gene data show CDR1 as SEHNR and CDR2 as FQNEAQ (reference sequence). In DNA form, the CDR3 reads TGTGCCAGCAGCTTAGCATTTGACAGGGGCTCTGGCTACACCTTC. It encodes CASSLAFDRGSGYTF.